Below, 7 T cell receptor delta chains from the same sample are listed, as sequenced in a study of gamma-delta chains in newborns, infants, children. TCRdb reanalysed the reads with CATT. Of about 4,200 delta-chain clones listed, approximately 14% are singletons. Source material: blood. The source is a child who was a newborn, infant or young child, either healthy, febrile or measles-vaccinated (not recorded which).

Remarks on this clone: One base separates it from a far larger clone, so it is likely a read error. Other DNA variants within this sample encode the same CDR3. The genes are TRDV2 and TRDJ3; 8 bases align to TRDD3. The J gene, absent from TCRdb, was called here by matching the DNA to germline. CDR1 and CDR2 (germline): GEAIGNYY, EKD. CDR3 size: 22 residues. V shed 1 base, J shed 0 bases, and the junction held 16 bases outside the gene matches. The CDR3 region is CACDTIPQVGGSYSWDTRQMFF. The CDR3 bases are TGTGCCTGTGACACGATTCCTCAAGTTGGGGGATCATACTCCTGGGACACCCGACAGATGTTTTTC.

This clone turned up a few times. A much larger clone lies a single base off, so this may be a read error. This same CDR3 is encoded by further DNA sequences in the sample. CDR3 in DNA: TGTGCTCTTACCTTTCCCGGATGGGGATACGGTCACGATAAACTCATCTTC. Its translation is CALTFPGWGYGHDKLIF. The J gene is TRDJ1, the V gene TRDV1; the match to TRDD3 covers 9 bases. The germline gives CDR1 TSWWSYY, CDR2 QGS. The CDR3 runs to 17 residues.

This clone was picked up a small number of times. This sequence may be a read error, since a much larger clone differs from it by one base. The CDR3 spells CAWDSVLGEDTDKLIF. The CDR3 DNA is TGTGCCTGGGACAGCGTACTGGGGGAGGACACCGATAAACTCATCTTT. This chain joins TRDV2 and TRDJ1; 9 nucleotides line up with TRDD3. No J segment appears in TCRdb, so it was assigned here by matching the sequence to germline. The CDR3 runs to 16 residues. In germline, CDR1 is GEAIGNYY, CDR2 EKD.

This clone was found once. The junction departs from the called germline gene at one end, perhaps through a read error. The rearrangement links TRDV2 to TRDJ1; possibly TRDD3 for D (6 bases). The J gene, not given by TCRdb, was assigned here from a germline match of the nucleotide sequence. CDR3 size: 19 residues. Germline V gives CDR1 GEAIGNYY, CDR2 EKD. Here the CDR3 DNA reads TGTGCCTTTGACAGCGGCTCCGGGGGACAGAAGGTTGGCACCGATAAACTCATCTTT. Its translation is CAFDSGSGGQKVGTDKLIF.

This clone has just a few counts. This sequence joins TRDV2 and TRDJ3; 10 bases line up with TRDD3. The germline gives CDR1 GEAIGNYY, CDR2 EKD. The length of the CDR3 is 19 residues. Losses at the gene ends were 3 bases for V and 2 bases for J; bases not matched to a gene: 9. The CDR3 region has the DNA TGTGCCTGTGACTCCTACTGGGGGATGACCCCCTGGGACACCCGACAGATGTTTTTC. Translated: CACDSYWGMTPWDTRQMFF.

The table lists this clone with a count of one. The J gene call is TRDJ2, but no V gene call exists; TRDD3, the table's D call, was not compared with the DNA. This CDR3 has 19 residues. The CDR3 region has the DNA TGTGCCTGTGACACAGTCCTTTTACTTGGGGATACGCCGACATCACAACTCTTCTTT. This codes for CACDTVLLLGDTPTSQLFF.

This clone was counted a few times. Just one base apart from a much larger clone, this may be a read error. CDR3 amino acids: CACDTVSGGHRVGTDKLIF. For the CDR3, the DNA is TGTGCCTGTGACACCGTCTCCGGGGGACATAGGGTTGGCACCGATAAACTCATCTTT. The rearrangement links TRDV2 to TRDJ1, with D perhaps TRDD3 (6 bases). The CDR3 loop spans 19 amino acids. Per the germline V gene, CDR1 is GEAIGNYY and CDR2 is EKD. Trimming took 0 bases from V and 1 from J, leaving 23 bases between them.